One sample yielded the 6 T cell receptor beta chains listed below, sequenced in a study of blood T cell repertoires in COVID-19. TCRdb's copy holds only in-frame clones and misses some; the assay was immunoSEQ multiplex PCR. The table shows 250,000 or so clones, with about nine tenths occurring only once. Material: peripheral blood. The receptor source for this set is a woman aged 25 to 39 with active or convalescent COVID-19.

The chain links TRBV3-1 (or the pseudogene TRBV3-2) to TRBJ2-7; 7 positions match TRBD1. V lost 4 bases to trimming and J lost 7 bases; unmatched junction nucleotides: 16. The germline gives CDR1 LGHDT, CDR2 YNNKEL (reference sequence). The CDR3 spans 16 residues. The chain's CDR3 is CASSPISRGGSREQYF. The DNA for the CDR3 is TGTGCCAGCAGCCCCATTAGTAGAGGGGGCTCTCGGGAGCAGTACTTC.

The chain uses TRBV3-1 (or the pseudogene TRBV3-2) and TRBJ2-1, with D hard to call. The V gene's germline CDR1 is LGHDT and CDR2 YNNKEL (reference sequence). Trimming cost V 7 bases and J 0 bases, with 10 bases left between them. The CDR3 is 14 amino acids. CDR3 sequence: CASTAQDSYNEQFF. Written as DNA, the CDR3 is TGTGCCAGCACAGCCCAGGACTCCTACAATGAGCAGTTCTTC.

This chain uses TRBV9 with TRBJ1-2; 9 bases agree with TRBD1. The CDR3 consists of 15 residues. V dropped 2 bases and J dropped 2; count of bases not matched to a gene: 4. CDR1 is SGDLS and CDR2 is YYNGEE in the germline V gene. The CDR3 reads CASSVGDRANYGYTF. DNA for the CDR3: TGTGCCAGCAGCGTGGGGGACAGGGCGAACTATGGCTACACCTTC.

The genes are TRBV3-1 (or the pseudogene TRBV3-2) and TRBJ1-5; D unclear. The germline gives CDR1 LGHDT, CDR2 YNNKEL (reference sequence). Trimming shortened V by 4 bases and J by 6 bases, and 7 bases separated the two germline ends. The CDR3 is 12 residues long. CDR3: CASSLLGQPQHF. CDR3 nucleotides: TGTGCCAGCAGCCTCCTAGGTCAGCCCCAGCATTTT.

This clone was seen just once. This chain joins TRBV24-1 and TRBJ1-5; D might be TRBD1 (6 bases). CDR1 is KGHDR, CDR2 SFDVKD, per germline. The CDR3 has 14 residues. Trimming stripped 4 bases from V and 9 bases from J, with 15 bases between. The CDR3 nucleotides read TGTGCCACCAGTGAGGACAGTTCTTTTGGGCCCCAGCATTTT. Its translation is CATSEDSSFGPQHF.

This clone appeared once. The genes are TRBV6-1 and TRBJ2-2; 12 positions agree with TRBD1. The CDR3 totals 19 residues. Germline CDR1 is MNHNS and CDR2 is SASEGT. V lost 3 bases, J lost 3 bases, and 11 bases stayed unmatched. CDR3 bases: TGTGCCAGCAGTGACCGAGGGACAGGGGGCGCTTGGGACACCGGGGAGCTGTTTTTT. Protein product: CASSDRGTGGAWDTGELFF.